This TCR beta chain stems from a study of cytotoxic CD8 clonotypes in ibrutinib-treated CLL. Study information: Complete response was seen in 2 patients and partial in approximately 24; about twelve progressed and around 14 stayed remitted after a median roughly 65 months.

Generated by immunoSEQ multiplex PCR, the TCRdb table keeps only in-frame clones and is missing some. The sample includes almost 250,000 clones, 70% seen only once; the top ten take 15%. This receptor was obtained from a human donor with chronic lymphocytic leukemia. The sample consisted of PBMCs, taken after 24 months of ibrutinib treatment.

The CDR3 nucleotides are TGCAGCGCGGCACACCGATCTGGCTACACCTTC. This encodes CSAAHRSGYTF. This sequence joins TRBV29-1 and TRBJ1-2, with D unresolved. The V gene's germline CDR1 is SQVTM and CDR2 ANQGSEA. The V end lost 7 bases, the J end lost 7 bases, and 13 bases lay between the germline ends. The CDR3 is made up of 11 amino acids.